This T cell receptor beta chain is from a study of shared clonotypes between healthy human individuals. On the study more broadly: Three plates were used per donor for CD4 naive, three for CD4 memory, two for CD8 naive and one for CD8 memory.

Assay used: immunoSEQ multiplex PCR; TCRdb lists only in-frame clones, some missing. The table includes about 2.5 million clones, 85% to 95% detected once. The V gene lost 5 bases and the J gene lost 7 bases, with 16 bases spanning the gap. The CDR3 runs to 14 residues. Germline loops: CDR1 SGHRS, CDR2 YFSETQ. The V and J genes are TRBV5-1 and TRBJ1-5; D remains unclear. The specimen was naive CD4+ T cells from PBMCs. Described subset: CD45RA+ positively selected. The sequence was collected from a man younger than 35 in good health. Some clones in this sample may be carry-over from other donors' samples. Here the CDR3 DNA reads TGCGCCAGCAGAGAAAACATAGCTGACCAGCCCCAGCATTTT. Protein: CASRENIADQPQHF.